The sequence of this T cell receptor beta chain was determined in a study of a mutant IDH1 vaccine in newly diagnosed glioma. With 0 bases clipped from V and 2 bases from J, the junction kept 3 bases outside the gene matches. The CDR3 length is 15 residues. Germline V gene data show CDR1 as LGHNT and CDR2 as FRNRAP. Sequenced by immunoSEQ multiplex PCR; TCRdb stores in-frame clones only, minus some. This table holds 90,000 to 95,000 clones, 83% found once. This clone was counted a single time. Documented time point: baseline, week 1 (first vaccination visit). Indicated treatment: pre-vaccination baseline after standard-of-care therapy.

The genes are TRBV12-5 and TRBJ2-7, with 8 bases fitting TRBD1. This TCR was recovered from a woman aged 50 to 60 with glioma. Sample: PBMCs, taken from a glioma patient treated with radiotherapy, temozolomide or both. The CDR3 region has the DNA TGTGCTAGTGGTTTGGTAAACAGGGGGGCCTACGAGCAGTACTTC. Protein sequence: CASGLVNRGAYEQYF.